This entry lists 15 T cell receptor beta chains sequenced from one sample in a study of cytomegalovirus exposure and HLA in healthy donors (dated by TCRdb to about 2017). Library construction relied on the immunoSEQ multiplex PCR assay. For the multiplex PCR, a mixture combining 60 forward primers for TCR Vbeta segments and 13 reverse primers for TCR Jbeta segments was used. As stored in TCRdb, this immuneACCESS dataset retains in-frame rearrangements with V and J assigned. A fraction of the clones does not appear; measured against another copy, unresolved V genes explain less than half of the discrepancy, and the remainder lacks a known reason. Here the sample has 210,000 or so clones; about 80% occur a single time. Around 2% of the sample comes from the top ten. Sequencing input: PBMCs. Source of these receptors: a man aged 18 to 35 in good health and CMV-seronegative.

This sequence joins TRBV11-3 and TRBJ1-1; no firm D call. From germline, CDR1 is SGHNT and CDR2 YENEEA. The V end lost 0 bases, the J end lost 0 bases, and 8 bases lay between the germline ends. The CDR3 contains 15 residues. This CDR3 reads CASSLDGEMNTEAFF. The CDR3 bases are TGTGCCAGCAGCTTAGACGGAGAAATGAACACTGAAGCTTTCTTT.

The J gene is TRBJ1-3, the V gene TRBV30; D perhaps matches TRBD1 (5 bases). The germline gives CDR1 GTSNPN, CDR2 SVGIG (reference sequence). The CDR3 extends over 16 amino acids. V lost 1 base and J 1 base, leaving 14 bases between the germline ends. CDR3 coding DNA: TGTGCCTGGAGTGCCCCAGACAGAGTTTCTGGAAACACCATATATTTT. As protein: CAWSAPDRVSGNTIYF. The full variable domain, rest sourced from reference TRBV30 and TRBJ1-3, is SQTIHQWPATLVQPVGSPLSLECTVEGTSNPNLYWYRQAAGRGLQLLFYSVGIGQISSEVPQNLSASRPQDRQFILSSKKLLLSDSGFYLCAWSAPDRVSGNTIYFGEGSWLTVV.

A single count supports this clone. The V call is TRBV7-2, the J call TRBJ2-1; no definite D call. Germline V gene lookup returns CDR1 SGHTA and CDR2 FQGNSA. This CDR3 comprises 13 residues. V lost 6 bases to trimming and J lost 6 bases, with 12 bases between them. CDR3 region: CASRPATSNEQFF. For the CDR3, the DNA is TGTGCCAGCAGGCCCGCGACTTCCAATGAGCAGTTCTTC.

This chain joins TRBV4-3 and TRBJ1-2; weak D call: TRBD1 (5 bases). The CDR3 is made up of 16 amino acids. In germline, CDR1 is LGHNA, CDR2 YSLEER. The V end was cut by 4 bases, the J end by 0 bases, with 15 bases between. The CDR3 loop is CASSRPGDGPNYGYTF. DNA for the CDR3: TGCGCCAGCAGCCGCCCGGGGGATGGTCCTAACTATGGCTACACCTTC.

The rearrangement links TRBV30 to TRBJ1-3; D gene uncertain. Trimming stripped 0 bases from V and 1 base from J, with 4 bases between. Germline loops: CDR1 GTSNPN, CDR2 SVGIG (reference sequence). The CDR3 loop spans 13 amino acids. In DNA form, the CDR3 reads TGTGCCTGGAGTGTCCTTTCTGGAAACACCATATATTTT. Protein sequence: CAWSVLSGNTIYF.

J is TRBJ1-2 and V is TRBV19, with D possibly matching TRBD1 (6 bases). The germline V gene encodes CDR1 LNHDA and CDR2 SQIVND (reference sequence). Trimming left V 3 bases short and J 6 bases short, with 11 bases between. The CDR3 loop spans 13 amino acids. In DNA form, the CDR3 reads TGTGCCAGTAGTATTCGGGACATTAATGGCTACACCTTC. Amino acids: CASSIRDINGYTF. The full variable domain, in which reference TRBV19 and TRBJ1-2 provide the parts outside the CDR3, is DGGITQSPKYLFRKEGQNVTLSCEQNLNHDAMYWYRQDPGQGLRLIYYSQIVNDFQKGDIAEGYSVSREKKESFPLTVTSAQKNPTAFYLCASSIRDINGYTFGSGTRLTVV.

The rearrangement joins TRBV11-2 to TRBJ2-7; perhaps TRBD2 as D (7 bases). V lost 8 bases and J lost 5, with 19 bases in between. The CDR3 runs to 14 residues. The germline V gene has CDR1 SGHAT and CDR2 FQNNGV. This CDR3 is CASALGGRGNEQYF. The CDR3 DNA follows: TGTGCCAGCGCACTCGGGGGGAGGGGGAACGAGCAGTACTTC.

V and J are TRBV30 and TRBJ1-4; D ambiguous. The germline V gene has CDR1 GTSNPN and CDR2 SVGIG (reference sequence). Trimming removed 8 bases from V and 3 bases from J, with 7 bases in between. The CDR3 has 11 amino acids. The CDR3 coding sequence is TGTGCCGTCCGTGCTAATGAAAAACTGTTTTTT. This sequence encodes CAVRANEKLFF.

The J gene is TRBJ1-1, the V gene TRBV6-5, with 8 bases that match TRBD1. The CDR3 contains 15 residues. V gave up 4 bases and J gave up 7 bases; unmatched junction bases: 11. Germline assignment: CDR1 MNHEY and CDR2 SVGAGI. The CDR3 DNA is TGTGCCAGCAGTTTGACACGTCCCGGGACAGGTGAAGCTTTCTTT. Translation gives CASSLTRPGTGEAFF.

The rearrangement uses TRBV9 and TRBJ2-1; 9 nucleotides line up with TRBD2. This CDR3 is built from 17 residues. After removal of 2 bases from V and 3 bases from J, the junction contained 9 bases not matched to a gene. Germline V CDR1 and CDR2: SGDLS, YYNGEE. For the CDR3, the DNA is TGTGCCAGCAGCGTCCTGGGGCTAGCGGGGAACTACAATGAGCAGTTCTTC. This translates into CASSVLGLAGNYNEQFF.

About this clone itself: An end of the junction does not agree with germline; a read error may underlie this. The chain uses TRBV7-7 and TRBJ2-7; D is ambiguous. The length of the CDR3 is 15 residues. CDR1 and CDR2 (germline): SSHAT, FNYEAQ (reference sequence). CDR3 bases: TGTGCTAGCAGCTTAGCAGCAGGCTCTTCCTACGAGCAGTACTTC. It translates to CASSLAAGSSYEQYF.

The CDR3 sequence: CASKDSYSGANVLTF. For the CDR3, the DNA is TGTGCCAGCAAAGACAGTTACTCTGGGGCCAACGTCCTGACTTTC. This sequence joins TRBV6-5 and TRBJ2-6, with D maybe TRBD1 (5 bases). Trimming cost V 7 bases and J 0 bases, with 10 bases left between them. The CDR3 consists of 15 residues. Germline V lookup: CDR1 MNHEY, CDR2 SVGAGI.

This clone has a single count. The V call is TRBV9, the J call TRBJ2-7; D might be TRBD1 (5 bases). This CDR3 has 15 residues. Germline lookup yields CDR1 SGDLS and CDR2 YYNGEE. V was clipped by 0 bases and J by 2 bases, with 12 bases between them. This CDR3 is CASSVEDRGAYEQYF. CDR3 DNA sequence: TGTGCCAGCAGCGTAGAAGACAGAGGCGCCTACGAGCAGTACTTC.

The chain combines TRBV6-4 with TRBJ1-1, with TRBD1 matching 8 bases. Germline-derived CDR1 and CDR2 are MRHNA and SNTAGT. Trimming cost V 5 bases and J 7 bases; bases outside gene matches: 21. The CDR3 totals 18 residues. CDR3 in DNA: TGTGCCAGCAGTCGCGACCTCAACCCAGGGGGCCACCACTATGAAGCTTTCTTT. Translation gives CASSRDLNPGGHHYEAFF.

A single count supports this clone. This chain uses TRBV7-2 with TRBJ2-1; 9 bases align to TRBD1. Germline V lookup: CDR1 SGHTA, CDR2 FQGNSA. V was clipped by 2 bases and J by 7 bases; unmatched bases: 6. The CDR3 contains 15 residues. Here the CDR3 reads CASSLSGTGRNEQFF. CDR3 DNA: TGTGCCAGCAGCTTATCAGGGACAGGGAGAAATGAGCAGTTCTTC.